Shown below are 20 T cell receptor beta chains from a single sample sequenced in a study of post-analysis software for immune sequencing data. No antigens are known for them. The authors incorporated unique molecular identifiers into the TCR beta cDNA libraries. TCRdb re-analysed the PCR reads in MiXCR, keeping a single row per CDR3 protein. The sample consists of 350,000 to 500,000 distinct CDR3 sequences, about 40% of them appearing once. Findings and limits, study-wide: Several TRBV segments were more frequent in patients than controls; TRBV5-6, TRBV5-1 and TRBV20-1 belonged to this group.

Sequencing used blood. The origin of the receptors is a girl aged 2 to 10 with multiple sclerosis.

This clonotype has a handful of counts. This chain joins TRBV4-3 and TRBJ1-1; no definite D call. Germline CDR1 LGHNA, CDR2 YSLEER. Trimming left V 4 bases short and J 5 bases short, with 14 bases between. The CDR3 extends over 14 amino acids. The CDR3 here is CASSPTGLRTEAFF. For the CDR3, the DNA is TGCGCCAGCAGCCCCACCGGCCTACGAACTGAAGCTTTCTTT.

This clonotype occurred a few times. The genes are TRBV7-9 and TRBJ2-3; either TRBD1 or TRBD2 may fit D (5 bases each). Trimming removed 5 bases from V and 5 bases from J, with 20 bases in between. The V gene's germline CDR1 is SEHNR and CDR2 FQNEAQ (reference sequence). The CDR3 is 16 residues long. CDR3 in DNA: TGTGCCAGCAGCGGGACGTCAACGCGTTATCGAGATACGCAGTATTTT. This translates into CASSGTSTRYRDTQYF.

J is TRBJ2-1 and V is TRBV5-1, with 12 bases matching TRBD2. After removal of 4 bases from V and 10 bases from J, the junction contained 9 bases not matched to a gene. The CDR3 length is 15 residues. CDR1 is SGHRS, CDR2 YFSETQ, per germline. As DNA, the CDR3 is TGCGCCAGCAGCAGGGGACTAGCGGGTGTCGGGGAGCAGTTCTTC. Amino acids: CASSRGLAGVGEQFF. The full variable domain, rest sourced from reference TRBV5-1 and TRBJ2-1, is KAGVTQTPRYLIKTRGQQVTLSCSPISGHRSVSWYQQTPGQGLQFLFEYFSETQRNKGNFPGRFSGRQFSNSRSEMNVSTLELGDSALYLCASSRGLAGVGEQFFGPGTRLTVL.

V and J are TRBV28 and TRBJ2-5, with 8 nucleotides matching TRBD2. Germline trimming cut 5 bases from V and 11 bases from J; bases unmatched to any gene: 16. CDR3 length equals 15 residues. Germline CDR1 is MDHEN and CDR2 is SYDVKM. For the CDR3, the DNA is TGTGCCAGCAGTACGGGGGGGGAGGCCTACAATGAGCAGTACTTC. Translating it yields CASSTGGEAYNEQYF.

The chain combines TRBV5-1 with TRBJ2-5; the D gene is possibly TRBD2 (6 bases). TRBJ2-7 matches the DNA end more closely, so the J call is doubtful. This CDR3 has 16 amino acids. CDR1 SGHRS and CDR2 YFSETQ come from the germline V gene. The CDR3 reads CASSLAGVVGGNEQYF. DNA for the CDR3: TGCGCCAGCAGCTTGGCCGGGGTGGTTGGAGGGAACGAGCAGTACTTC.

This clonotype was detected only a few times. In nucleotides, the CDR3 is TGTGCCACCAGCACCCGGGACTACTACAATGAGCAGTTCTTC. It codes for CATSTRDYYNEQFF. The chain has TRBV15 and TRBJ2-1; 7 nucleotides match TRBD2. The CDR3 has 14 residues. In germline, CDR1 is LNHNV, CDR2 YYDKDF (reference sequence). V shed 4 bases, J shed 3 bases, and the junction held 3 bases outside the gene matches.

CDR3 nucleotides: TGCAGCGTTGGTCCTAGCACAGATACGCAGTATTTT. Its protein is CSVGPSTDTQYF. The chain carries TRBV29-1 and TRBJ2-3; D remains ambiguous. Germline CDR1 reads SQVTM; CDR2 reads ANQGSEA. CDR3 length: 12 amino acids. Trimming left V 4 bases short and J 0 bases short, with 5 bases between.

J is TRBJ1-1 and V is TRBV11-3; D ambiguous. The V end was cut by 3 bases, the J end by 1 base, with 9 bases between. Looked up from germline, CDR1 is SGHNT and CDR2 is YENEEA. CDR3 length equals 14 residues. The CDR3 region is CASSLRGENTEAFF. CDR3 DNA: TGTGCCAGCAGCTTGAGAGGCGAGAACACTGAAGCTTTCTTT. The full variable domain, in which reference TRBV11-3 and TRBJ1-1 provide the parts outside the CDR3, is EAGVVQSPRYKIIEKKQPVAFWCNPISGHNTLYWYLQNLGQGPELLIRYENEEAVDDSQLPKDRFSAERLKGVDSTLKIQPAELGDSAVYLCASSLRGENTEAFFGQGTRLTVV.

This chain connects TRBV4-1 to TRBJ2-7; possibly TRBD1 for D (6 bases). V lost 3 bases and J 4 bases, leaving 19 bases between the germline ends. The CDR3 extends over 16 amino acids. Germline V gene lookup returns CDR1 MGHRA and CDR2 YSYEKL. The CDR3 region is CASSHRTDLFVYEQYF. DNA of the CDR3: TGCGCCAGCAGCCATAGGACAGACCTTTTCGTTTACGAGCAGTACTTC.

This clonotype turned up a few times. V usage is TRBV4-1 and J usage is TRBJ1-1; a possible D gene is TRBD1 (6 bases). Germline CDR1 and CDR2: MGHRA and YSYEKL. The CDR3 length is 16 residues. V dropped 3 bases and J dropped 4 bases, with 18 bases sitting between them. The CDR3 DNA sequence: TGCGCCAGCAGCCATCAACCGGACAGATTCTTCACTGAAGCTTTCTTT. Protein sequence: CASSHQPDRFFTEAFF.

This chain connects TRBV18 to TRBJ1-5; D possibly corresponds to TRBD1 (6 bases). Germline V gene sequence: CDR1 KGHSH, CDR2 LQKENI. V was pared by 2 bases and J by 0 bases, with 14 bases between. The CDR3 contains 17 residues. Written as DNA, the CDR3 is TGTGCCAGCTCACCAATTCGGACAGAATATAGCAATCAGCCCCAGCATTTT. Protein sequence: CASSPIRTEYSNQPQHF. Combining the CDR3 with reference TRBV18 and TRBJ1-5 gives the whole variable domain NAGVMQNPRHLVRRRGQEARLRCSPMKGHSHVYWYRQLPEEGLKFMVYLQKENIIDESGMPKERFSAEFPKEGPSILRIQQVVRGDSAAYFCASSPIRTEYSNQPQHFGDGTRLSIL.

The chain has TRBV6-5 and TRBJ1-1, with D perhaps TRBD1 (6 bases). Germline CDR1 MNHEY, CDR2 SVGAGI. The CDR3 extends over 15 amino acids. V shed 3 bases and J shed 4 bases, with 15 bases lying between them. CDR3 DNA sequence: TGTGCCAGCAGTTATGGAGGGGGGGAGATCACTGAAGCTTTCTTT. Amino acids: CASSYGGGEITEAFF.

The chain has TRBV6-5 and TRBJ2-5; TRBD1 agrees at 11 bases. This CDR3 spans 14 amino acids. Per germline, CDR1 MNHEY and CDR2 SVGAGI. The J segment lost 5 bases and the V segment lost 6 bases, leaving 5 bases of the junction unmatched. The CDR3, as DNA: TGTGCCAGCAGCCAGGACAGGGGGCATGAGACCCAGTACTTC. As protein: CASSQDRGHETQYF.

This clonotype was seen a few times. The rearrangement links TRBV7-9 to TRBJ2-3; D remains ambiguous. V was trimmed by 5 bases and J by 4 bases, leaving 7 bases between them. The CDR3 is made up of 12 amino acids. The germline V gene encodes CDR1 SEHNR and CDR2 FQNEAQ (reference sequence). Written as DNA, the CDR3 is TGTGCCAGCAGCCCCCCAGCAGATACGCAGTATTTT. Its translation: CASSPPADTQYF.

The J gene is TRBJ2-5, the V gene TRBV6-5; 9 nucleotides line up with TRBD1. The CDR3 contains 16 residues. Trimming took 2 bases from V and 4 from J; bases not matched to a gene: 8. Per the germline V gene, CDR1 is MNHEY and CDR2 is SVGAGI. The CDR3: CASSYETGTGIETQYF. CDR3 DNA sequence: TGTGCCAGCAGTTACGAGACCGGGACAGGGATAGAGACCCAGTACTTC.

This rearrangement joins TRBV5-1 to TRBJ1-5; 7 bases map to TRBD1. After removal of 4 bases from V and 4 bases from J, the junction contained 5 bases not matched to a gene. Germline V gives CDR1 SGHRS, CDR2 YFSETQ. The CDR3 extends over 14 amino acids. The CDR3 loop reads CASSPGGTNQPQHF. CDR3 DNA sequence: TGCGCCAGCAGCCCAGGGGGTACTAATCAGCCCCAGCATTTT.

There are a few counts of this clonotype. The chain links TRBV3-1 to TRBJ1-3; D is uncertain. The ends were cut back, 3 bases at V and 2 bases at J, with 14 bases in the middle. CDR1 and CDR2 (germline): LGHDT, YNNKEL (reference sequence). The CDR3 contains 16 residues. The CDR3 region has the DNA TGTGCCAGCAGCCAGGGCGGGTCCGGAGCTGGAAACACCATATATTTT. Its translation: CASSQGGSGAGNTIYF.

The chain combines TRBV3-1 with TRBJ2-7, with D uncertain. The CDR3 length is 12 residues. Germline CDR1 reads LGHDT; CDR2 reads YNNKEL (reference sequence). V shed 1 base and J shed 6 bases, with 7 bases lying between them. CDR3 nucleotide sequence: TGTGCCAGCAGCCAAGTAGGAGTCGAGCAGTACTTC. This translates into CASSQVGVEQYF.

The rearrangement joins TRBV12-3 or TRBV12-4 to TRBJ1-1; 7 bases match TRBD1. With 5 bases clipped from V and 5 bases from J, the junction kept 17 bases outside the gene matches. This CDR3 has 17 amino acids. The CDR3 DNA reads TGTGCCAGCAGTCGCCGAACTGGAGACAGGGTTGGGACTGAAGCTTTCTTT. Translation: CASSRRTGDRVGTEAFF.

This clonotype showed up just a few times. This chain connects TRBV29-1 to TRBJ1-1; weak D call: TRBD1 (5 bases). CDR1 and CDR2 (germline): SQVTM, ANQGSEA. V was trimmed by 3 bases and J by 1 base, leaving 12 bases between them. The CDR3 consists of 14 residues. This CDR3 reads CSVEGRQTNTEAFF. CDR3 DNA sequence: TGCAGCGTTGAGGGGCGACAGACGAACACTGAAGCTTTCTTT.